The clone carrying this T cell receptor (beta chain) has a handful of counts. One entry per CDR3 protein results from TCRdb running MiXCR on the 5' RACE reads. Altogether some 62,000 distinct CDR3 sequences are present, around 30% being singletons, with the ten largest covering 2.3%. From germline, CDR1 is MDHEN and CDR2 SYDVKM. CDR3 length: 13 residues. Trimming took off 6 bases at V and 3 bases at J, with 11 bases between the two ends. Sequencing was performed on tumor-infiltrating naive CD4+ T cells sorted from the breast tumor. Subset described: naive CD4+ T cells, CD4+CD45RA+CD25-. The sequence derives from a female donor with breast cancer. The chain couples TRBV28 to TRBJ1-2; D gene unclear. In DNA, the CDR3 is TGTGCCAGCAGACGGCCCGGAGACTATGGCTACACCTTC. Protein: CASRRPGDYGYTF.